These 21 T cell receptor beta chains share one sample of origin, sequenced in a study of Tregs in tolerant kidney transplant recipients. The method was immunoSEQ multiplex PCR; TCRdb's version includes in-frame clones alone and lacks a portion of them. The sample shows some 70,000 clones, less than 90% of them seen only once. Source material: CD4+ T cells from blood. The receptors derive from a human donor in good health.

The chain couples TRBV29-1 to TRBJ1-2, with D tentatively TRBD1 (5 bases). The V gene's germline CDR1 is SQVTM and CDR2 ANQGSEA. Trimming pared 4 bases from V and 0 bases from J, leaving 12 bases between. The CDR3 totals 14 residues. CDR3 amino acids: CSVGGVLANYGYTF. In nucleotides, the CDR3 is TGCAGCGTTGGGGGGGTATTAGCTAACTATGGCTACACCTTC. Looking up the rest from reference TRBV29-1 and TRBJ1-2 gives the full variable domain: SAVISQKPSRDICQRGTSLTIQCQVDSQVTMMFWYRQQPGQSLTLIATANQGSEATYESGFVIDKFPISRPNLTFSTLTVSNMSPEDSSIYLCSVGGVLANYGYTFGSGTRLTVV.

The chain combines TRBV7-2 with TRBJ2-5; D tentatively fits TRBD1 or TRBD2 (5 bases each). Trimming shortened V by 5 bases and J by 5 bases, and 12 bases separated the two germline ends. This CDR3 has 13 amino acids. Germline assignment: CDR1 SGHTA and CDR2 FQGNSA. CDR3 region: CASSRQGVETQYF. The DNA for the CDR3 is TGTGCCAGCAGCCGGCAGGGAGTGGAGACCCAGTACTTC.

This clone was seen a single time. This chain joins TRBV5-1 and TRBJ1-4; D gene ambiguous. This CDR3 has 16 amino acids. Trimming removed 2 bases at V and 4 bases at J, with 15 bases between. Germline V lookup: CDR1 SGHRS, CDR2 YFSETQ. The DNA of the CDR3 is TGCGCCAGCAGCTTAGGATCCGGTTACGATAATGAAAAACTGTTTTTT. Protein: CASSLGSGYDNEKLFF.

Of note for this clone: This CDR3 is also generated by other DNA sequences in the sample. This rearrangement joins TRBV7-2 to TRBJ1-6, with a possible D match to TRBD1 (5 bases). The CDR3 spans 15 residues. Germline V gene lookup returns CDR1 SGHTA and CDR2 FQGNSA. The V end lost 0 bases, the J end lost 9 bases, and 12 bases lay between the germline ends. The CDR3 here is CASSLAPGQGSPLHF. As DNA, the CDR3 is TGTGCCAGCAGCTTAGCGCCAGGGCAAGGTTCACCCCTCCACTTT.

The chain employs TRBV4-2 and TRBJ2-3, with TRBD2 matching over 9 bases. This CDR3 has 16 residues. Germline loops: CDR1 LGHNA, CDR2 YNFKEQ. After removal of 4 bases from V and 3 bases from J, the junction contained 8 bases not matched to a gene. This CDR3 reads CASSRDPGLATDTQYF. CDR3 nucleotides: TGTGCCAGCAGCCGGGACCCGGGACTAGCAACAGATACGCAGTATTTT.

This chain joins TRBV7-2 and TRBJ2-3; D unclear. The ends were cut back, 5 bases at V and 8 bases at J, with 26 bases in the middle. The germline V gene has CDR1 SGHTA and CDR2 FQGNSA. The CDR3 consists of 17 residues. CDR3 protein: CASSLPLLVRVRLTQYF. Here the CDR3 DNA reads TGTGCCAGCAGCCTCCCCCTCCTAGTTCGGGTAAGACTTACGCAGTATTTT.

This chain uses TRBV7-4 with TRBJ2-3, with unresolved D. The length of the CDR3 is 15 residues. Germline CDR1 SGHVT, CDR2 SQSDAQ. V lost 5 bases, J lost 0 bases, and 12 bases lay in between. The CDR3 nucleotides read TGTGCCAGCAGCCACACTTCAAGCAGCACAGATACGCAGTATTTT. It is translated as CASSHTSSSTDTQYF.

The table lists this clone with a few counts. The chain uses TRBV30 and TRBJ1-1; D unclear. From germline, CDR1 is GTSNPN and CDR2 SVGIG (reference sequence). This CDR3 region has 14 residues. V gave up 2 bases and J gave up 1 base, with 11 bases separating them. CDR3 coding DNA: TGTGCCTGGAGTCCCCCGCTAAGGAACACTGAAGCTTTCTTT. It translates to CAWSPPLRNTEAFF.

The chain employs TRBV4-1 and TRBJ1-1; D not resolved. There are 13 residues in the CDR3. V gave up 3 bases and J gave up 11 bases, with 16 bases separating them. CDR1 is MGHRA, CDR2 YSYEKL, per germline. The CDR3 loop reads CASSHEEYSGAFF. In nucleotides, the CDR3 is TGCGCCAGCAGCCACGAGGAGTACTCGGGGGCTTTCTTT.

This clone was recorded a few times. Here the CDR3 reads CASSESSGNTIYF. The CDR3 nucleotides read TGTGCCAGCAGTGAATCCTCTGGAAACACCATATATTTT. The rearrangement uses TRBV2 and TRBJ1-3; D is ambiguous. Trimming stripped 2 bases from V and 0 bases from J, with 2 bases between. The CDR3 runs 13 residues. CDR1 and CDR2 (germline): SNHLY, FYNNEI.

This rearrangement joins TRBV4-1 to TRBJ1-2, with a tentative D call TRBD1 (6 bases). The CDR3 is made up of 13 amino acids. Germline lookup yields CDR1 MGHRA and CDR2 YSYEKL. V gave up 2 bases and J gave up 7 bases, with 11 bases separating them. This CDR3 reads CASSQSRGLGYTF. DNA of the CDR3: TGCGCCAGCAGCCAAAGTCGGGGGCTTGGCTACACCTTC.

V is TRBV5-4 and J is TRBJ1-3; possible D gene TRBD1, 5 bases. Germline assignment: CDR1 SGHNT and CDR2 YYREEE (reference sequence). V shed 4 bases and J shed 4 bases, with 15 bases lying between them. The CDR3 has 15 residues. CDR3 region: CASSLGPGMGNTIYF. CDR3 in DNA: TGTGCCAGCAGCCTGGGGCCAGGGATGGGAAACACCATATATTTT.

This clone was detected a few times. CDR3 in DNA: TGTGCCAGCAGCTTATCTGTTTCCAACACCATATATTTT. Its translation is CASSLSVSNTIYF. This sequence joins TRBV7-2 and TRBJ1-3, with no clear D. The CDR3 runs 13 residues. The germline CDR1 and CDR2 sequences are SGHTA and FQGNSA. The V gene lost 2 bases and the J gene lost 7 bases, with 9 bases spanning the gap.

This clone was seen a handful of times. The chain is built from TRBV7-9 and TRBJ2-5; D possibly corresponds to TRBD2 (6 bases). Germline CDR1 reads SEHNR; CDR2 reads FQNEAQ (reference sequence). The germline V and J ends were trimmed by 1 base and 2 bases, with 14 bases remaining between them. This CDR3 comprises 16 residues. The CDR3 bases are TGTGCCAGCAGCTTAGTGGAGGGACCGAAACAAGAGACCCAGTACTTC. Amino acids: CASSLVEGPKQETQYF.

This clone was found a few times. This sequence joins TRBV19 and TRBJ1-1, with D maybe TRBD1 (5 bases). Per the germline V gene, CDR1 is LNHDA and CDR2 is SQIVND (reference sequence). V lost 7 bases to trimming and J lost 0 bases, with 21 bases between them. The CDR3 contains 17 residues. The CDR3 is CASTLRGVLFMNTEAFF. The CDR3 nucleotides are TGTGCCAGTACCCTACGAGGGGTCCTCTTCATGAACACTGAAGCTTTCTTT.

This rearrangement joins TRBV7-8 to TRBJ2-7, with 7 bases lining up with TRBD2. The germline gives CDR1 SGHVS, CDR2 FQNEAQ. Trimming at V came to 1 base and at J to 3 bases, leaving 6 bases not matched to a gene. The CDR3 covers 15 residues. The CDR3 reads CASSLVGGGGYEQYF. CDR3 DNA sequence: TGTGCCAGCAGCTTAGTCGGTGGCGGGGGCTACGAGCAGTACTTC.

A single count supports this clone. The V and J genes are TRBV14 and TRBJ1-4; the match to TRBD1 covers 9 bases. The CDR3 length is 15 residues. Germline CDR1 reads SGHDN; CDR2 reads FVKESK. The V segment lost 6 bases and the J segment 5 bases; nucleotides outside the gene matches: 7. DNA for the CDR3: TGTGCCAGCAGGTACTCCGGGACAGGGAATGAAAAACTGTTTTTT. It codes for CASRYSGTGNEKLFF.

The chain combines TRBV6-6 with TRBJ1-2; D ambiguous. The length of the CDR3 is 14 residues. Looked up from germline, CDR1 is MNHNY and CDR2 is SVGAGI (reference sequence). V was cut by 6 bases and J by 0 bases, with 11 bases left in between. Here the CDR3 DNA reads TGTGCCAGCAGCCGCGGGTCTTCTAACTATGGCTACACCTTC. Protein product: CASSRGSSNYGYTF.

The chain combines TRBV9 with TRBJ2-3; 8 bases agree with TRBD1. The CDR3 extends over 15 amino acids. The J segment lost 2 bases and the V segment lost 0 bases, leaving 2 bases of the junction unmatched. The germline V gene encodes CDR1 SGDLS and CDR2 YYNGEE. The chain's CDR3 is CASSVGTGYTDTQYF. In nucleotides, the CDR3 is TGTGCCAGCAGCGTAGGGACAGGGTACACAGATACGCAGTATTTT.

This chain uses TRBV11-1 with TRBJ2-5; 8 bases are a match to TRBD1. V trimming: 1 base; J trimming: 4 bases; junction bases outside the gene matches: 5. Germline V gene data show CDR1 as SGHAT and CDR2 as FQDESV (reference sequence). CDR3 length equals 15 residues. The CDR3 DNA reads TGTGCCAGCAGCTTAGGACAGGGGATTCGAGAGACCCAGTACTTC. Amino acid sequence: CASSLGQGIRETQYF.

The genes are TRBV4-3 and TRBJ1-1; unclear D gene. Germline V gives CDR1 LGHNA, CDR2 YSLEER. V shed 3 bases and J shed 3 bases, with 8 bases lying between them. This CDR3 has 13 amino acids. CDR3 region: CASSHDMHTEAFF. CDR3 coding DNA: TGCGCCAGCAGCCATGACATGCACACTGAAGCTTTCTTT.